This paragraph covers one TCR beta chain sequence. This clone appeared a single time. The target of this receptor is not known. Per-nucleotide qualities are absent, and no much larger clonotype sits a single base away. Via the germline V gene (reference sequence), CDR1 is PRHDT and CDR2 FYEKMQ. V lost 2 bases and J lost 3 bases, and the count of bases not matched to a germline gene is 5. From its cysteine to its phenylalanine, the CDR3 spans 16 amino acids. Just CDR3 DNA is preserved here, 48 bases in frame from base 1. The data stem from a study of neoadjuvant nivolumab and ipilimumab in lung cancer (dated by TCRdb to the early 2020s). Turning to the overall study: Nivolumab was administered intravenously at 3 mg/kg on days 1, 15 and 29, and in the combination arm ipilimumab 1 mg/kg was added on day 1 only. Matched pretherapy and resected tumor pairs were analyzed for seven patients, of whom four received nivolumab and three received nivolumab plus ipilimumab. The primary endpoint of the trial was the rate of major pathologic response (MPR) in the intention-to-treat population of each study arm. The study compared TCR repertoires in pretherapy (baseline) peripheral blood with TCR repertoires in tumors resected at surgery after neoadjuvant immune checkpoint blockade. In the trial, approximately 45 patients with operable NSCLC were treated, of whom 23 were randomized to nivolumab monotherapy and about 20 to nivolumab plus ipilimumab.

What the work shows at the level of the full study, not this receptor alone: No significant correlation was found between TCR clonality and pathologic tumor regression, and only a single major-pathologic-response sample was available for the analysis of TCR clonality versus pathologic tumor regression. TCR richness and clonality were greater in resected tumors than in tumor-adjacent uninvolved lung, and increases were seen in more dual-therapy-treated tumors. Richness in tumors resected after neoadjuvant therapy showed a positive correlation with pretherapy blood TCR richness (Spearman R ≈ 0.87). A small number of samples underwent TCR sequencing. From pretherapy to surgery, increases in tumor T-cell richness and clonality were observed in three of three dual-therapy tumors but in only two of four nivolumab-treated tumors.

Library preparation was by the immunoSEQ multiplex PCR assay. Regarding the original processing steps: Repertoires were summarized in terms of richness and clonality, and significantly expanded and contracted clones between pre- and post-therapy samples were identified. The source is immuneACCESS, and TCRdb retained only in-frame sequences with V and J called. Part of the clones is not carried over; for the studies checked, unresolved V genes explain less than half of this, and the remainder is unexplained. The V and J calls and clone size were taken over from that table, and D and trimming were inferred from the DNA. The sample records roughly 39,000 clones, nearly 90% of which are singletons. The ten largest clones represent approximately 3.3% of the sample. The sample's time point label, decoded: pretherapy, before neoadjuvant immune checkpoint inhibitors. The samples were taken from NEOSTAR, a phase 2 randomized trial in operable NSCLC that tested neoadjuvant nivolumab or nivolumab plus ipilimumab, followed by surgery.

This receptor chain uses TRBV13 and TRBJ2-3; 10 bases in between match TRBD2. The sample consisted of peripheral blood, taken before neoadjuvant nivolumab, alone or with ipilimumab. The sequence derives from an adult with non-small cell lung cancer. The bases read TGTGCCAGCAGCTTACGGACTAGCGGATGGACAGATACGCAGTATTTT. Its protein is CASSLRTSGWTDTQYF. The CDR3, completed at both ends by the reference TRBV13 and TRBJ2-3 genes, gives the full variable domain AAGVIQSPRHLIKEKRETATLKCYPIPRHDTVYWYQQGPGQDPQFLISFYEKMQSDKGSIPDRFSAQQFSDYHSELNMSSLELGDSALYFCASSLRTSGWTDTQYFGPGTRLTVL.